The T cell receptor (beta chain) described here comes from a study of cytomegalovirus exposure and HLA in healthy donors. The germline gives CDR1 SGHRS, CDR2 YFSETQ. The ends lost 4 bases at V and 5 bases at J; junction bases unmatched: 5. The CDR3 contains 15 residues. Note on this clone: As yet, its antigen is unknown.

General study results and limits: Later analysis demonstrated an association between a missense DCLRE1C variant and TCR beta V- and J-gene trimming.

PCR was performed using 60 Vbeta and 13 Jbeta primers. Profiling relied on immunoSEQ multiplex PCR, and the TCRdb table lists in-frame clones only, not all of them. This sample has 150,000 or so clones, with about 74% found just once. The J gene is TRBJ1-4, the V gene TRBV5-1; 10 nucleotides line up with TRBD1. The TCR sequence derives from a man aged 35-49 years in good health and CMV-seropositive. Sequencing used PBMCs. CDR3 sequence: CASSLRTGGNEKLFF. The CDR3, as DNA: TGCGCCAGCAGCCTACGGACAGGGGGAAATGAAAAACTGTTTTTT.